This T cell receptor beta chain derives from a study of regulatory T cells in long-lasting Graves disease (dated by TCRdb to 2020 to 2023). Context from the whole study: Patients with newly diagnosed Graves' disease had been on antithyroid drugs for under 3 months. Peripheral blood TCR sequencing and RNA sequencing compared persistent Graves' disease patients with newly diagnosed Graves' disease patients. TCR sequencing covered 13 persistent and approximately 20 newly diagnosed Graves' disease patients, about 35 samples in total. The study was conducted in China and was registered as a clinical trial. Study-wide findings and limitations: Compared with newly diagnosed patients, patients with persistent Graves' disease had lower TCR Shannon entropy and fewer highly expanded clones, which suggests clonal expansion. Only peripheral blood was studied, because thyroid tissue, the primary lesion, was inaccessible. Persistent patients shared more public clonotypes among themselves (around 3,000) than newly diagnosed patients did (over 950). Sequencing and analysis were restricted to the TCR beta chain. Preferential use of TRBV28, TRBJ1-2 and TRBJ2-5 was observed in persistent disease, whereas TRBV20-1 and TRBJ2-1 were favored in newly diagnosed disease. The authors acknowledged the small sample size as a limitation that may reduce accuracy.

According to the study, the label for this sample's time point signals: newly diagnosed GD, antithyroid drugs for less than 3 months. For both TCR sequencing and RNA sequencing, RNA was extracted from PBMCs in TRIzol. Graves' disease was diagnosed according to American Thyroid Association guidelines. Patients were recruited from an endocrinology department in Xi'an, China. Each patient gave about 9.1 milliliters of peripheral blood, collected in an EDTA anticoagulant tube. Ficoll Paque Plus density gradient separation was used to isolate PBMCs, and no additional T cell sorting was done. An Agilent 2100 Bioanalyzer and agarose gel were used to assess RNA quality, and a NanoDrop 2000 was used to measure RNA concentration. Via the germline V gene, CDR1 is MGHRA and CDR2 YSYEKL. CDR3 length: 17 amino acids, cysteine to phenylalanine. The entry retains the CDR3 DNA only, 51 bases that are in frame from base 1. V is clipped by 0 bases and J by 3 bases, and the sequence between their germline boundaries is 18 bases long.

This clonotype was seen a few times. Its antigen is unknown. No base qualities exist here, and no much larger clone lies one base off it. Libraries were built with multiplex PCR. The sequencer listed for this sample is Illumina HiSeq 4000. iRepertoire HTBI primers and Arm-PCR amplification of CDR3 regions were used to construct TCR beta libraries. Before sequencing, the PCR products went through gel purification. The authors' pipeline ran thus. Gene usage analysis of CDR3 amino acid clonotypes used the approximately 62 TRBV and more than 13 TRBJ segments found across samples. Filtered high-quality paired reads were merged into contigs using COPE and FqMerger. BLAST was used to align contigs to IMGT TRBV, TRBD and TRBJ reference genes, and CDR3 was defined according to IMGT. Any clonotype with a frequency above 0.1% was classified as a highly expanded clone. Repertoire diversity was measured by Shannon entropy, and V-J evenness by the Gini coefficient. A clonotype found in more than one individual was treated as public. TCRdb reran the public reads through fastp at Q25 and MiXCR, keeping productive beta chains. A single entry per CDR3 protein holds the most common genes and DNA from its merged rows. The V and J calls and clone size come from TCRdb's table, not from the authors' own analysis. The sample has hundreds of thousands of distinct CDR3 sequences on record, less than 20% of them singletons. The ten largest make up about 10% of the sample.

These same data were also listed under a study on T cells in Graves' hyperthyroidism and ophthalmopathy. The second publication reports: Stable Graves' hyperthyroidism was defined as no progression to ophthalmopathy during 18 months of follow-up. Hyperthyroidism patients were aged 18 to 65 years and newly diagnosed, with disease duration of less than 2 months. Exclusion was applied to patients with uncontrolled infections, other autoimmune diseases, pregnancy or lactation. Clinical symptoms, serum thyroxine and TRAb, thyroid ultrasound, and orbital computed tomography formed the basis for the diagnoses. For the first round of RT-PCR on the TCR CDR3, the HTBI primer set was used together with the Qiagen OneStep RT-PCR kit. Most expanded thyroid clonotypes (frequency above 0.001) were also detected in blood, suggesting blood repertoires may reflect thyroid immune responses. In cross-validation, a model built on a 13 V-J signature told ophthalmopathy apart from stable hyperthyroidism with under 90% sensitivity and roughly 83% specificity, and in testing the same model reached 80%/75%. During validation, the model predicted progression to ophthalmopathy a median of about 6.5 months ahead of onset, with almost 71% sensitivity and around 73% specificity. To identify TCR V-J signatures that set the groups apart, the researchers used a discovery cohort of about a hundred patients, made up of around 42 with Graves' ophthalmopathy and approximately 57 with stable Graves' hyperthyroidism. Prospective prediction of ophthalmopathy was tested in an independent validation cohort of fewer than 20 hyperthyroidism patients and around 16 patients who later progressed to ophthalmopathy. For training and testing, the 100 or so patients in the discovery cohort were randomly divided in a 7:3 ratio. Thyroid tissue and blood T-cell repertoires from roughly 6 Graves' hyperthyroidism patients were also compared in the study. Once sampling was done, hyperthyroidism patients were given methimazole at a starting dose of 30 mg daily, whereas ophthalmopathy patients were given high-dose intravenous methylprednisolone. A second multiplex PCR round built the libraries, followed by size selection and purification. The libraries were sequenced on an Illumina HiSeq2000 using paired-end 100 bp reads. SOAPnuke was used to process the raw data, removing reads that contained adapters or uncalled bases, had a mean Phred below 15, or lacked an exact match to the constant primer or identifier. High-quality paired reads were merged using COPE v1.2.5, and each unique nucleotide sequence was defined as a clonotype. MiTCR v1.1 was used to align the clonotypes against IMGT TRBV, TRBD and TRBJ reference segments. Analysis was restricted to V-J combinations with a frequency above 0.0001, which covered roughly 99% of repertoires. A TCS score was defined as the ratio between F50 (clonal expansion) and ExV (chaos), using BLOSUM62-based TCRdist between CDR3 peptides within each V-J. Welch's t-statistics and random forest reduced approximately 520 V-J features to around 14, which were used in a naive Bayes classifier (R e1071). Sample size was not statistically predetermined, and blinding of investigators to group allocation was not performed. The paper describes TCR Vbeta CDR3 sequencing of 120 to 150 peripheral blood samples, made up of roughly 45 ophthalmopathy patients, some 76 hyperthyroidism patients and 17 progressor patients.

The sample was peripheral blood mononuclear cells (PBMCs), taken at new diagnosis, from a patient treated with antithyroid drugs. The TCR originated in a woman between 25 and 40 years old with Graves disease. Donor details come from another sample of the same person, matched by shared clones. The rearranged chain carries TRBV4-1 and TRBJ2-7; the D region possibly corresponds to TRBD1 (6 bases align). CDR3 protein: CASSQDPARGTFYEQYF. The DNA sequence is given as TGCGCCAGCAGCCAAGATCCAGCGAGGGGGACCTTCTACGAGCAGTACTTC.